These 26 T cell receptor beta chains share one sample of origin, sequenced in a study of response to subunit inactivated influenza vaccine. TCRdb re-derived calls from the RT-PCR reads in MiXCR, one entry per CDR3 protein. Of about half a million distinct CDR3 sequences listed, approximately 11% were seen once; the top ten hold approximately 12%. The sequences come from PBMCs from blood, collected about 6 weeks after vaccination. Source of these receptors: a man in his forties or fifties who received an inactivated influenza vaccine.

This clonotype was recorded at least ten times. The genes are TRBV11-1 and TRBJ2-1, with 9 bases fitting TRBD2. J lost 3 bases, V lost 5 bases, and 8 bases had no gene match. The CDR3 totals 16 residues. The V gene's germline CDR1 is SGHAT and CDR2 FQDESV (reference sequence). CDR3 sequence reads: CASSVSGSNFYNEQFF. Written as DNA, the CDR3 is TGTGCCAGCAGCGTTAGCGGGAGCAATTTCTACAATGAGCAGTTCTTC.

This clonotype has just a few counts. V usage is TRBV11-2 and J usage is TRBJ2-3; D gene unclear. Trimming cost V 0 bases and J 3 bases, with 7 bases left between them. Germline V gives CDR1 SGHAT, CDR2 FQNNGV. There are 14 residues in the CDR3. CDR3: CASSLDPWTDTQYF. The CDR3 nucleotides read TGTGCCAGCAGCTTAGATCCCTGGACAGATACGCAGTATTTT.

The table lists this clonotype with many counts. The DNA of the CDR3 is TGCGCCAGCAGCCAACAAACTAGGACAGTCTACGAGCAGTACTTC. This sequence encodes CASSQQTRTVYEQYF. V and J are TRBV4-1 and TRBJ2-7; the D gene is possibly TRBD1 (6 bases). This CDR3 is built from 15 residues. Looked up from germline, CDR1 is MGHRA and CDR2 is YSYEKL. The V end was cut by 2 bases, the J end by 3 bases, with 14 bases between.

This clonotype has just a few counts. CDR3 in amino acids: CASSRAPLADYNEQFF. CDR3 coding DNA: TGTGCCAGCAGCCGAGCCCCGCTAGCGGATTACAATGAGCAGTTCTTC. The rearrangement links TRBV7-9 to TRBJ2-1; 7 bases are a match to TRBD2. The CDR3 spans 16 residues. Germline CDR1 SEHNR, CDR2 FQNEAQ (reference sequence). Losses at the gene ends were 5 bases for V and 4 bases for J; bases not matched to a gene: 11.

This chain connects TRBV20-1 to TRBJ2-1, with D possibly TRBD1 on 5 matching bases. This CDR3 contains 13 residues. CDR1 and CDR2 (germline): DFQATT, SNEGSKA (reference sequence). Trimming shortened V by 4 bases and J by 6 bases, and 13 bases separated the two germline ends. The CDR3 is CSAMGSQGNEQFF. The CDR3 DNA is TGCAGTGCTATGGGATCCCAGGGCAATGAGCAGTTCTTC.

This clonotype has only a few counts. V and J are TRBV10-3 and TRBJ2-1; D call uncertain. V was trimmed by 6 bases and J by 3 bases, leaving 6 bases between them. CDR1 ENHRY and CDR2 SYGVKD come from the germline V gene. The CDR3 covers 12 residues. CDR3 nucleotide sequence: TGTGCCATCAGGGCGGACTACAATGAGCAGTTCTTC. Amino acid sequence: CAIRADYNEQFF.

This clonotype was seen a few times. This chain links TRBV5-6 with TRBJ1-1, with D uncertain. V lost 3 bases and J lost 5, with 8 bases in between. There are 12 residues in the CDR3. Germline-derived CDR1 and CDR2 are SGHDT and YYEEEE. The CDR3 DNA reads TGTGCCAGCAGCTCCCAGGCAACTGAAGCTTTCTTT. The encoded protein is CASSSQATEAFF.

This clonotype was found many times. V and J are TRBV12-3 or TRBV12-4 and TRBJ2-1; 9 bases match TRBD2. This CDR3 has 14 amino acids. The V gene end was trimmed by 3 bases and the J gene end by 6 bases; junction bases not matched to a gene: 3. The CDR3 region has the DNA TGTGCCAGCAGTTTTAGCGGGGGAACCAATGAGCAGTTCTTC. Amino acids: CASSFSGGTNEQFF.

CDR3: CASSQNLNGQASSYNEQFF. The DNA for the CDR3 is TGCGCCAGCAGCCAAAACCTCAATGGACAGGCGAGCTCCTACAATGAGCAGTTCTTC. This chain joins TRBV4-3 and TRBJ2-1; 7 nucleotides agree with TRBD1. CDR1 and CDR2 (germline): LGHNA, YSLEER. CDR3 length: 19 amino acids. V lost 2 bases and J lost 0; bases outside the gene matches: 13.

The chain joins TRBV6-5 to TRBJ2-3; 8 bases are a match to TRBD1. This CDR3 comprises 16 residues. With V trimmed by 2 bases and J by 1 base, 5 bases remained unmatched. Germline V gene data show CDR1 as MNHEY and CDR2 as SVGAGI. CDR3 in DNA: TGTGCCAGCAGTTACGGTCAGGGGGCCGGCACAGATACGCAGTATTTT. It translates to CASSYGQGAGTDTQYF.

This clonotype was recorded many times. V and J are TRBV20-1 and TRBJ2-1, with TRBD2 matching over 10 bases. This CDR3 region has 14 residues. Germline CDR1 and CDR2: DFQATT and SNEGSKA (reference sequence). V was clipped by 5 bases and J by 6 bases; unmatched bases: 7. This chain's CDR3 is CSALPSGGINEQFF. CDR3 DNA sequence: TGCAGTGCTCTACCTAGCGGGGGTATCAATGAGCAGTTCTTC.

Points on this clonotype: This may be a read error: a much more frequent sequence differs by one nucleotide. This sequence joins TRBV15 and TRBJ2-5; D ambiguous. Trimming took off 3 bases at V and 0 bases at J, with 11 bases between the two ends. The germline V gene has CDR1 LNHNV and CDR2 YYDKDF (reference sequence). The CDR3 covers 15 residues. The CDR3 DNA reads TGTGCCACCAGCAGTGCCGCGGAGTACCAAGAGACCCAGTACTTC. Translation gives CATSSAAEYQETQYF.

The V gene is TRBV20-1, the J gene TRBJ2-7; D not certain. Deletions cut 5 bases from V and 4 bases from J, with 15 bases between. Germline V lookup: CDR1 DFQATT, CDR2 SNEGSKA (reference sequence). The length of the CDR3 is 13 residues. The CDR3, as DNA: TGCAGTGCTCCCCCTAACGACGAGTACGAGCAGTACTTC. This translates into CSAPPNDEYEQYF.

CDR3 nucleotide sequence: TGCAGTGCTCGGGACAGCCGAAGAGTTATCGGTGGGGCCAACGTCCTGACTTTC. It yields the protein CSARDSRRVIGGANVLTF. J is TRBJ2-6 and V is TRBV20-1, with 7 positions matching TRBD1. With 5 bases clipped from V and 3 bases from J, the junction kept 16 bases outside the gene matches. CDR1 is DFQATT, CDR2 SNEGSKA, per germline (reference sequence). The CDR3 consists of 18 residues.

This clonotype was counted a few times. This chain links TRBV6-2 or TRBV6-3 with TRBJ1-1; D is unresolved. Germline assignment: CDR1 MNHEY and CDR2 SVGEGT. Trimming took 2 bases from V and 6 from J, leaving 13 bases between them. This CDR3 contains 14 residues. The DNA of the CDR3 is TGTGCCAGCAGTTACCCCGACGCGGTCTCTGAAGCTTTCTTT. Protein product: CASSYPDAVSEAFF.

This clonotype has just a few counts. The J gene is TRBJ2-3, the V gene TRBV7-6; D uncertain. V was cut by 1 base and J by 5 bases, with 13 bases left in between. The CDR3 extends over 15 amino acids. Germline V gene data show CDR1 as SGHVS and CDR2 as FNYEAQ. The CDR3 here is CASSLEAVAVDTQYF. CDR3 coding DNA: TGTGCCAGCAGCTTAGAGGCGGTAGCAGTAGATACGCAGTATTTT.

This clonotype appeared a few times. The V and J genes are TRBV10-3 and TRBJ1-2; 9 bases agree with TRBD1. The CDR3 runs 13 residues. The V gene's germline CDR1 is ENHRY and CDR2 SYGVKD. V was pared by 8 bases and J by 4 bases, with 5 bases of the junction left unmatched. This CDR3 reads CAILDRGGYGYTF. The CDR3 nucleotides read TGTGCCATCCTGGACAGGGGTGGCTATGGCTACACCTTC.

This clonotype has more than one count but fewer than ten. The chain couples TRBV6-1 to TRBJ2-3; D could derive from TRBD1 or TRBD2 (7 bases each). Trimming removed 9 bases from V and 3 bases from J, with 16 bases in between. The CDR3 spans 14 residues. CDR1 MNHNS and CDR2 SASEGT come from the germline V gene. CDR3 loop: CASTRGGLTDTQYF. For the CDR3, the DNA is TGTGCCAGTACCAGGGGGGGCTTGACAGATACGCAGTATTTT.

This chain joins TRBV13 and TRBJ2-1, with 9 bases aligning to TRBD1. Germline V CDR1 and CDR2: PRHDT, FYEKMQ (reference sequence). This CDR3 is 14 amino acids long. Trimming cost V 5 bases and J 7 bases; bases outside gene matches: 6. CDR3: CASSPGQGRNEQFF. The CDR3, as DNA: TGTGCCAGCAGCCCTGGACAGGGGAGGAATGAGCAGTTCTTC.

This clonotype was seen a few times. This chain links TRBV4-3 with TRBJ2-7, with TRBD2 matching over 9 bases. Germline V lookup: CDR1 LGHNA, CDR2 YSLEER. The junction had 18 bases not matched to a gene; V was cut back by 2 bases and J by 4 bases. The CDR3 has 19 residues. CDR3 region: CASSQSTPRWREGPYEQYF. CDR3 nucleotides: TGCGCCAGCAGCCAATCCACGCCCAGATGGCGGGAGGGCCCATACGAGCAGTACTTC.

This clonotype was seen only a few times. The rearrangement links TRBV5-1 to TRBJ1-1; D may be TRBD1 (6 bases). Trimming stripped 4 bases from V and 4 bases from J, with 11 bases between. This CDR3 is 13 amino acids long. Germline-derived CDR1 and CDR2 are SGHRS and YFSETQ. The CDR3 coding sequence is TGCGCCAGCAGCACCTCGACAGGCACTGAAGCTTTCTTT. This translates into CASSTSTGTEAFF.

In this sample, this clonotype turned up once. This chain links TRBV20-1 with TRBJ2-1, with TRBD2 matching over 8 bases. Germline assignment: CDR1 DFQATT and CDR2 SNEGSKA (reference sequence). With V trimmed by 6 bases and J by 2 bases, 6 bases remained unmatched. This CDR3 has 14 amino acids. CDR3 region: CSAVAGQAYNEQFF. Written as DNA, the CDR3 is TGCAGTGCGGTAGCGGGGCAGGCCTACAATGAGCAGTTCTTC.

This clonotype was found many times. CDR3 coding DNA: TGCAGTGCTAGAGGAGGGCCGGACAACGCGAACACTGAAGCTTTCTTT. It is translated as CSARGGPDNANTEAFF. V and J are TRBV20-1 and TRBJ1-1, with D maybe TRBD1 (5 bases). CDR1 is DFQATT and CDR2 is SNEGSKA in the germline V gene (reference sequence). Trimming shortened V by 1 base and J by 1 base, and 16 bases separated the two germline ends. This CDR3 contains 16 residues.

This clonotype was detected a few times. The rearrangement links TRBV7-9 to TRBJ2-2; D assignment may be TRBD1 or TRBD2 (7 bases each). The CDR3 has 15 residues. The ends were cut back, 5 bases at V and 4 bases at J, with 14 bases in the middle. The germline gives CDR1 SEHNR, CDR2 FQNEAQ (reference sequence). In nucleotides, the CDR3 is TGTGCCAGCAGCCCAGGGGGGGCGAGCACCGGGGAGCTGTTTTTT. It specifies CASSPGGASTGELFF.

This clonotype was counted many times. The CDR3 DNA reads as TGCGCCAGCAGCTTGGGACTAGCGGACCCGTACGAGCAGTACTTC. Translation: CASSLGLADPYEQYF. This chain uses TRBV5-1 with TRBJ2-7; 9 bases fit TRBD2. CDR1 is SGHRS and CDR2 is YFSETQ in the germline V gene. Trimming took 0 bases from V and 4 from J; bases not matched to a gene: 5. The CDR3 covers 15 residues.

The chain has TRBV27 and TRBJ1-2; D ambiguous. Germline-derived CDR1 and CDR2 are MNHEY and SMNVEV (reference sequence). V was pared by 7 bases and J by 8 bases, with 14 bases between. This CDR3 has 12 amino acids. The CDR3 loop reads CASTSPGRGYTF. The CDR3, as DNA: TGTGCCAGCACCTCCCCTGGGCGAGGCTACACCTTC.